These T cell receptor beta chains were read from a single sample in a study of T cells in tuberculosis. Libraries were prepared by immunoSEQ multiplex PCR; TCRdb keeps only in-frame clonotypes and omits some of them. Among 20,000 to 30,000 clones listed, over 95% were seen once. The sample comprised PBMCs. Source of these receptors: a donor between 10 and 29 years old with latent tuberculosis or without tuberculosis infection. Each CDR3 is given with its conserved first and last residue. Each record gives: J gene, D gene, clone size, V gene, CDR3 protein, CDR3 DNA. The D gene is left open where the match is weak. Size values are once, few and many counts, or a class for expanded clones, and some rows have none.

TRBJ2-7 | TRBD2 | NA | TRBV2 | CASRGRWTSGGLYEQYF | TGTGCCAGCAGGGGGAGATGGACTAGCGGGGGACTCTACGAGCAGTACTTC
TRBJ1-2 | TRBD1 | NA | TRBV29-1 | CSVESDTGGFYGYTF | TGCAGCGTTGAATCGGATACAGGGGGATTCTATGGCTACACCTTC
TRBJ1-1 | NA | NA | TRBV11-2 | CASSLGGFEAFF | TGTGCCAGCAGCTTAGGGGGCTTTGAAGCTTTCTTT
TRBJ1-2 | NA | NA | TRBV18 | CASSPIENYGYTF | TGTGCCAGCTCACCAATCGAGAACTATGGCTACACCTTC
TRBJ2-2 | TRBD2 | NA | TRBV4-2 | CASSPFRGGPDTGELFF | TGTGCCAGCAGCCCCTTTCGGGGGGGCCCGGACACCGGGGAGCTGTTTTTT
TRBJ1-5 | NA | NA | TRBV5-1 | CASSLAGRLNQPQHF | TGCGCCAGCAGCTTGGCCGGCAGGCTGAATCAGCCCCAGCATTTT
TRBJ2-3 | NA | once | TRBV7-6 | CASSSMTTGADTQYF | TGTGCCAGCAGCTCCATGACAACCGGCGCAGATACGCAGTATTTT
TRBJ2-3 | TRBD2 | NA | TRBV27 | CASSGTPLAGATHGRYF | TGTGCCAGCAGTGGGACCCCACTAGCGGGGGCCACCCACGGGAGGTATTTT
TRBJ1-2 | NA | NA | TRBV18 | CASSPLTEGGYTF | TGTGCCAGCTCACCACTCACGGAGGGAGGCTACACCTTC
TRBJ1-1 | NA | NA | TRBV6-1 | CASSPNGAEAFF | TGTGCCAGCAGTCCAAACGGGGCTGAAGCTTTCTTT
TRBJ1-1 | NA | NA | TRBV6-1 | CASSGTANTEAFF | TGTGCCAGCAGTGGGACAGCGAACACTGAAGCTTTCTTT
TRBJ1-6 | NA | NA | TRBV9 | CASSPPGRGGNSPLHF | TGTGCCAGCAGCCCCCCCGGGAGGGGGGGTAATTCACCCCTCCACTTT
TRBJ1-1 | TRBD1 | NA | TRBV7-6 | CASSGDRGEAFF | TGTGCCAGCAGCGGAGACAGGGGTGAAGCTTTCTTT
TRBJ1-1 | NA | NA | TRBV29-1 | CSVGGRNTEAFF | TGCAGCGTTGGCGGCAGGAACACTGAAGCTTTCTTT
TRBJ1-6 | NA | NA | TRBV5-1 | CASSREILSSYNSPLHF | TGCGCCAGCAGCCGAGAAATACTGAGCTCCTATAATTCACCCCTCCACTTT
TRBJ1-5 | NA | NA | TRBV2 | CASSEQHRVDQPQHF | TGTGCCAGCAGTGAGCAGCACAGGGTGGATCAGCCCCAGCATTTT
TRBJ1-2 | NA | NA | TRBV4-1 | CASSQDTGVGYTF | TGCGCCAGCAGCCAAGATACGGGGGTTGGCTACACCTTC
TRBJ2-7 | NA | NA | TRBV4-1 | CASSQVSSYEQYF | TGCGCCAGCAGCCAAGTCAGTTCGTACGAGCAGTACTTC
TRBJ2-3 | TRBD2 | NA | TRBV5-1 | CASTRGGMLDTQYF | TGCGCCAGCACCCGCGGGGGAATGTTAGATACGCAGTATTTT
TRBJ1-5 | TRBD1 | NA | TRBV5-1 | CASDHIPMDREGNQPQHF | TGCGCCAGCGATCATATCCCGATGGACAGGGAGGGGAATCAGCCCCAGCATTTT